This TCR beta chain stems from a study of blood T cell repertoires in COVID-19. Across the whole study: Whether acute or convalescent, the COVID-19 samples came from the United States, Italy and Spain. PBMCs, B-cell-depleted T cells, or T cells were the source of the cDNA or gDNA that made up the material.

Germline CDR1 is ENHRY and CDR2 is SYGVKD. This CDR3 has 15 residues. V was pared by 9 bases and J by 0 bases, with 15 bases between. As processed by the authors: Estimation of nucleated cell counts relied on the amplification of reference gene primers. The assay was immunoSEQ multiplex PCR, and TCRdb's table has in-frame clones only and misses some. V, J and clone size derive from that table, while D and trimming were established from the DNA sequence. The table lists about 130,000 clones, about 85% of them singletons. The sequence was collected from a man aged 40-49 years with active or convalescent COVID-19. Sequenced material: peripheral blood. This chain links TRBV10-3 with TRBJ1-3; TRBD1 is a possible D gene (5 bases). CDR3 region: CAMSGTSVSGNTIYF. The CDR3 DNA is TGTGCCATGTCCGGGACTTCGGTCTCTGGAAACACCATATATTTT.